The 8 T cell receptor beta chains below come from one sample, sequenced in a study of blood T cell repertoires in COVID-19. The method was immunoSEQ multiplex PCR; TCRdb's version includes in-frame clones alone and lacks a portion of them. The data show just under 60,000 clones, around 86% seen once. Sequenced input: peripheral blood. These receptors came from a human donor with active COVID-19. The donor label of this sample is uncertain.

The chain employs TRBV18 and TRBJ2-5; D perhaps matches TRBD2 (6 bases). The DNA end lines up better with TRBJ2-7; the J call may be wrong. CDR3 length: 15 residues. CDR1 and CDR2 from the germline V gene are KGHSH and LQKENI. DNA for the CDR3: TGTGCCAGCTCACCTACCGGGACTGGCTTCTACGAGCAGTACTTC. Translated, it gives CASSPTGTGFYEQYF.

In its sample, this clone was seen once. The V gene is TRBV5-1, the J gene TRBJ1-2; 7 bases match TRBD1. The ends lost 0 bases at V and 6 bases at J; junction bases unmatched: 8. This CDR3 comprises 15 residues. The V gene's germline CDR1 is SGHRS and CDR2 YFSETQ. Here the CDR3 DNA reads TGCGCCAGCAGCTTGGGTGACAGGGTCCACGATGGCTACACCTTC. Encoded protein: CASSLGDRVHDGYTF.

The V and J genes are TRBV7-2 and TRBJ2-2; 9 nucleotides align to TRBD1. This CDR3 has 15 residues. Per the germline V gene, CDR1 is SGHTA and CDR2 is FQGNSA. Losses at the gene ends were 4 bases for V and 4 bases for J; bases not matched to a gene: 4. The CDR3 DNA is TGTGCCAGCAGCTCCGGGACAGGGTCCACCGGGGAGCTGTTTTTT. Protein: CASSSGTGSTGELFF.

J is TRBJ1-1 and V is TRBV18; D is unresolved. The V and J ends lost 2 bases and 2 bases respectively, with 9 bases between them. The CDR3 is made up of 14 amino acids. CDR1 is KGHSH and CDR2 is LQKENI in the germline V gene. The CDR3 bases are TGTGCCAGCTCACCATTTCCAGGTAACACTGAAGCTTTCTTT. The encoded protein is CASSPFPGNTEAFF.

J is TRBJ2-5 and V is TRBV5-1, with D maybe TRBD2 (5 bases). With 2 bases removed from V and 3 bases from J, the gap between germline ends came to 8 bases. CDR1 is SGHRS, CDR2 YFSETQ, per germline. This CDR3 contains 13 residues. The CDR3 protein is CASSFAGEETQYF. The CDR3 DNA sequence: TGCGCCAGCAGCTTTGCGGGCGAAGAGACCCAGTACTTC.

The CDR3 coding sequence is TGTGCCAGCAGCCCCAGCGGTGTCTCTCCCATCTACGAGCAGTACTTC. This encodes CASSPSGVSPIYEQYF. The chain employs TRBV11-3 and TRBJ2-7; TRBD2 might be the D (5 bases). Trimming left V 5 bases short and J 3 bases short, with 20 bases between. The CDR3 consists of 16 residues. Germline V CDR1 and CDR2: SGHNT, YENEEA.

This clone was counted a single time. The rearrangement joins TRBV2 to TRBJ2-7, with a possible D match to TRBD1 (6 bases). CDR1 and CDR2 from the germline V gene are SNHLY and FYNNEI. V was clipped by 7 bases and J by 0 bases, with 13 bases between them. CDR3 length: 14 residues. DNA for the CDR3: TGTGCCAGCAAGCGGACAGCCGGCTCCTACGAGCAGTACTTC. Protein product: CASKRTAGSYEQYF.

V is TRBV5-8 and J is TRBJ2-7; 7 bases map to TRBD2. The CDR3 extends over 16 amino acids. Per the germline V gene, CDR1 is SGHTS and CDR2 is YDEGEE. V gave up 0 bases and J gave up 0 bases; unmatched junction bases: 6. The CDR3 region has the DNA TGTGCCAGCAGCTTGGCCAAGGCGGGGGTCTCCTACGAGCAGTACTTC. Residues: CASSLAKAGVSYEQYF. The full variable domain, completed using reference TRBV5-8 and TRBJ2-7, is EAGVTQSPTHLIKTRGQQATLRCSPISGHTSVYWYQQALGLGLQFLLWYDEGEERNRGNFPPRFSGRQFPNYSSELNVNALELEDSALYLCASSLAKAGVSYEQYFGPGTRLTVT.